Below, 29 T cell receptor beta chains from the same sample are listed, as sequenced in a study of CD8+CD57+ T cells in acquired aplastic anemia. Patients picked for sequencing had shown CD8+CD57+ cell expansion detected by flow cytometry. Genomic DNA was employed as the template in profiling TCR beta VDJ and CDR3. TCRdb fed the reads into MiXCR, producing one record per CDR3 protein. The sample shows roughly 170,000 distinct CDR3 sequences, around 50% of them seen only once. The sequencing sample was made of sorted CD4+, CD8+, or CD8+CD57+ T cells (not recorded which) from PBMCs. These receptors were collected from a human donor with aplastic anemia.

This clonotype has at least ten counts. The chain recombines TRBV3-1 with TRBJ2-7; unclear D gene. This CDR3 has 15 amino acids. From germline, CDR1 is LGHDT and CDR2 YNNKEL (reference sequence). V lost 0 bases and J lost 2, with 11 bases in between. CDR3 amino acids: CASSQDPMSPYEQYF. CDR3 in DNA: TGTGCCAGCAGCCAAGACCCCATGTCCCCCTACGAGCAGTACTTC.

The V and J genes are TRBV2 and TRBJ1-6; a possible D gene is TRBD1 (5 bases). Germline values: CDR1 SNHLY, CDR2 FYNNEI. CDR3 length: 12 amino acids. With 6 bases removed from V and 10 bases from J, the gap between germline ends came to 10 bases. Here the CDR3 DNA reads TGTGCCAGCAGCCAGGGTGAATCACCCCTCCACTTT. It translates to CASSQGESPLHF.

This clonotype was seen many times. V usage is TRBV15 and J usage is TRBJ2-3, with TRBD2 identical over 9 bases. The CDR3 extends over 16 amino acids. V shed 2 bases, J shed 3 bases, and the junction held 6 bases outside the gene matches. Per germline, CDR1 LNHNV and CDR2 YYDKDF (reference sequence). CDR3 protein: CATSRQRTSATDTQYF. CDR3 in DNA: TGTGCCACCAGCAGACAACGGACTAGCGCGACAGATACGCAGTATTTT.

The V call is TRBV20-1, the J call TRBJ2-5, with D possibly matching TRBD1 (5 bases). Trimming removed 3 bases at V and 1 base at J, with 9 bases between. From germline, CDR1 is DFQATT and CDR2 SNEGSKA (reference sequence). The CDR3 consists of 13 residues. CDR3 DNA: TGCAGTGCTAGGAGGACAACCCAAGAGACCCAGTACTTC. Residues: CSARRTTQETQYF.

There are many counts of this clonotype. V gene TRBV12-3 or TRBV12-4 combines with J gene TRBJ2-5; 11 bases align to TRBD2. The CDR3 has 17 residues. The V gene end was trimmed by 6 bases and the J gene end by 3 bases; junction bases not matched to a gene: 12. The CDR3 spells CASRPTSGGPLEETQYF. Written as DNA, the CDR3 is TGTGCCAGCAGGCCTACTAGCGGGGGTCCCTTGGAAGAGACCCAGTACTTC.

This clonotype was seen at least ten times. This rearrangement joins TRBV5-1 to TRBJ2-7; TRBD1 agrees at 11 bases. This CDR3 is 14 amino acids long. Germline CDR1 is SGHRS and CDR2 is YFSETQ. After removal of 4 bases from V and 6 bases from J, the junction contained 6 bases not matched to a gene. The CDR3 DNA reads TGCGCCAGCAGCACCGGGACAGGGGGTGCCGAGCAGTACTTC. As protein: CASSTGTGGAEQYF.

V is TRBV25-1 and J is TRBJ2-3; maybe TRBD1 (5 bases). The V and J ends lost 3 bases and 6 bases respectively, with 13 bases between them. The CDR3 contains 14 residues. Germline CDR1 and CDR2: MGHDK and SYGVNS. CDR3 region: CASSDIGDADTQYF. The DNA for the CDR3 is TGTGCCAGCAGTGATATAGGGGATGCGGATACGCAGTATTTT.

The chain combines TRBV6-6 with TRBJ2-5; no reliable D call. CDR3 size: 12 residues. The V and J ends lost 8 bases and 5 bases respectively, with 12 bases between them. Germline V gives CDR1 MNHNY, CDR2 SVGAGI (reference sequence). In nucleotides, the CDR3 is TGTGCCAGCTCCCTCGGGTCGGAGACCCAGTACTTC. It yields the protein CASSLGSETQYF.

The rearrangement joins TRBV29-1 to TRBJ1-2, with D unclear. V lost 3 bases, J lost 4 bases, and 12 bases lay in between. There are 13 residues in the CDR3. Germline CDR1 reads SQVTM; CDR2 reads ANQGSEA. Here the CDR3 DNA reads TGCAGCGTTGATCCCCCGGGGAGCTATGGCTACACCTTC. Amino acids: CSVDPPGSYGYTF.

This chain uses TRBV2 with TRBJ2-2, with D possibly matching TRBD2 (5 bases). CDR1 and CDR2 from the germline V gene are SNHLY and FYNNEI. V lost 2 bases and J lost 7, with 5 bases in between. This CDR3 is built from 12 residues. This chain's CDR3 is CASSETSGELFF. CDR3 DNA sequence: TGTGCCAGCAGTGAAACTAGCGGGGAGCTGTTTTTT.

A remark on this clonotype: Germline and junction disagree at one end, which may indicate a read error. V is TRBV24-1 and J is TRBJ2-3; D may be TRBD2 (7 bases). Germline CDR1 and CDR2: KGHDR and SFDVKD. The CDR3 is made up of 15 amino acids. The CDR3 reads CASSEMGGGTDTPYF. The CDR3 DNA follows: TGTGCCAGCAGTGAGATGGGGGGGGGCACAGATACGCCGTATTTT.

CDR3 DNA sequence: TGTGCCAGCAGCTTAGCGCAGGGGCGCAATGAAAAACTGTTTTTT. This gives the protein CASSLAQGRNEKLFF. The chain has TRBV7-8 and TRBJ1-4, with D possibly matching TRBD1 (6 bases). The CDR3 sequence is 15 residues long. Germline-derived CDR1 and CDR2 are SGHVS and FQNEAQ. Trimming removed 0 bases from V and 5 bases from J, with 10 bases in between.

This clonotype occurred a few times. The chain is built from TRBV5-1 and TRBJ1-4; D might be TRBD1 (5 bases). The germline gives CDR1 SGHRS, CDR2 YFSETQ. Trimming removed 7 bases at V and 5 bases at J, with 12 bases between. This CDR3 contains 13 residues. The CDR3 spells CASQQGPNEKLFF. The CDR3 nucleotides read TGCGCCAGCCAGCAGGGCCCGAATGAAAAACTGTTTTTT.

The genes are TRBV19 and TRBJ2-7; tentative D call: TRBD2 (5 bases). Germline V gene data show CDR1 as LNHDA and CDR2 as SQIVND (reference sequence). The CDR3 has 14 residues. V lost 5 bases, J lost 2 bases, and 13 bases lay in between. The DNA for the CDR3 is TGTGCCAGTAGTCGGCCGGGATACGCCTACGAGCAGTACTTC. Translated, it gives CASSRPGYAYEQYF.

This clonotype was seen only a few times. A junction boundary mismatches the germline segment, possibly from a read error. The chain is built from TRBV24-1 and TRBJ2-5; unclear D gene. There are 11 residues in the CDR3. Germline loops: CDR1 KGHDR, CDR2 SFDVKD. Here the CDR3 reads CATSDLRPGNF. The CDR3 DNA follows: TGTGCCACCAGTGATTTGAGACCTGGAAACTTC.

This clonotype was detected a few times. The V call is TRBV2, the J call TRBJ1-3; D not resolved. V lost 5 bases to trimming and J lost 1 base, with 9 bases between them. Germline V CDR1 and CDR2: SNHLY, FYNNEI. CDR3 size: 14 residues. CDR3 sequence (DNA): TGTGCCAGCAGTTTAACAACATCTGGAAACACCATATATTTT. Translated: CASSLTTSGNTIYF.

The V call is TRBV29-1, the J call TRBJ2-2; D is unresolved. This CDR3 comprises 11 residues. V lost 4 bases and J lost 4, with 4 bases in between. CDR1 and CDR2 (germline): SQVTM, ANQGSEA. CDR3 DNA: TGCAGCGTTGTGGCCACCGGGGAGCTGTTTTTT. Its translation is CSVVATGELFF.

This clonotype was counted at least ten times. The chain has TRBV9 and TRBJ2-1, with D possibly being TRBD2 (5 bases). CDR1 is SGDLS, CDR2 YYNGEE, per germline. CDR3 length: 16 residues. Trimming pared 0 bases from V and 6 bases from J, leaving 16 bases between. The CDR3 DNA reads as TGTGCCAGCAGCGTAGTAATGGTAGCGAGCGGCAATGAGCAGTTCTTC. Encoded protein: CASSVVMVASGNEQFF.

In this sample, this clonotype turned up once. CDR3 sequence reads: CASSQDLGEGSQETQYF. As DNA, the CDR3 is TGTGCCAGCAGCCAAGATCTAGGAGAGGGCTCCCAAGAGACCCAGTACTTC. The rearrangement uses TRBV3-1 and TRBJ2-5; possibly TRBD2 for D (5 bases). V lost 0 bases and J lost 1, with 15 bases in between. CDR3 size: 17 residues. From germline, CDR1 is LGHDT and CDR2 YNNKEL (reference sequence).

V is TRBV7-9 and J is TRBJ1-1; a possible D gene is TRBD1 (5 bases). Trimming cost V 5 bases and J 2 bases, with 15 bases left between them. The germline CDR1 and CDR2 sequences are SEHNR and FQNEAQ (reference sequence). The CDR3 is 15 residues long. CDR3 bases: TGTGCCAGCAGCCCGATGGGGCAGGCCAACACTGAAGCTTTCTTT. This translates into CASSPMGQANTEAFF.

CDR3 sequence reads: CSVDSDSSGNEQFF. CDR3 bases: TGCAGCGTTGATAGCGACTCATCGGGCAATGAGCAGTTCTTC. This chain uses TRBV29-1 with TRBJ2-1; maybe TRBD2 (5 bases). Germline assignment: CDR1 SQVTM and CDR2 ANQGSEA. Trimming took off 3 bases at V and 6 bases at J, with 15 bases between the two ends. This CDR3 is 14 amino acids long.

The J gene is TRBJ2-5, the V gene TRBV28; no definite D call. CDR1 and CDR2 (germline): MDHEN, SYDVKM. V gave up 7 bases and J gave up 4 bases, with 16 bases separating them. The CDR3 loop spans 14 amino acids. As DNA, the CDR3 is TGTGCCAGCACCAGGCTGCTGGGATTAGAGACCCAGTACTTC. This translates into CASTRLLGLETQYF.

The CDR3 nucleotides read TGTGCCTGCAAACGACTAGGATTGAATGAGCAGTTCTTC. Its translation: CACKRLGLNEQFF. The gene calls are TRBV7-2 and TRBJ2-1; possibly TRBD2 for D (6 bases). V was cut by 11 bases and J by 7 bases, with 18 bases left in between. This CDR3 spans 13 amino acids. CDR1 and CDR2 (germline): SGHTA, FQGNSA.

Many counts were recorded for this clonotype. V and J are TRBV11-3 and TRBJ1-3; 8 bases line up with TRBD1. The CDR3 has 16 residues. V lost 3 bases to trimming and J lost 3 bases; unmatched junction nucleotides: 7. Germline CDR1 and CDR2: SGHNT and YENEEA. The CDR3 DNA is TGTGCCAGCAGCTTGGAATCTACAGGGGGTGGAAACACCATATATTTT. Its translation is CASSLESTGGGNTIYF. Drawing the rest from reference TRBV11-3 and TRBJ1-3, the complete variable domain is EAGVVQSPRYKIIEKKQPVAFWCNPISGHNTLYWYLQNLGQGPELLIRYENEEAVDDSQLPKDRFSAERLKGVDSTLKIQPAELGDSAVYLCASSLESTGGGNTIYFGEGSWLTVV.

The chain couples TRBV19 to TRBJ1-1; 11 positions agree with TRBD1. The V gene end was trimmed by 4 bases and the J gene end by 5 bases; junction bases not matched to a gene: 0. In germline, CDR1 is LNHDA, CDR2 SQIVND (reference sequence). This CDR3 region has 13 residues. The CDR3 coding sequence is TGTGCCAGTAGTAGGGACAGGGGGACTGAAGCTTTCTTT. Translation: CASSRDRGTEAFF.

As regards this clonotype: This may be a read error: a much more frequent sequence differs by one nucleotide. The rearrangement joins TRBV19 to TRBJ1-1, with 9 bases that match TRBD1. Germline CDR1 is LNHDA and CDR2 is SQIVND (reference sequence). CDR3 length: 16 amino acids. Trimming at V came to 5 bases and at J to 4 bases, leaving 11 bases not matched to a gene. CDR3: CASSSQGGTGSTEAFF. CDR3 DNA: TGTGCCAGTAGTTCTCAGGGGGGGACAGGGAGCACTGAAGCTTTCTTT. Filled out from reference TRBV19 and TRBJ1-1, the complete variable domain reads DGGITQSPKYLFRKEGQNVTLSCEQNLNHDAMYWYRQDPGQGLRLIYYSQIVNDFQKGDIAEGYSVSREKKESFPLTVTSAQKNPTAFYLCASSSQGGTGSTEAFFGQGTRLTVV.

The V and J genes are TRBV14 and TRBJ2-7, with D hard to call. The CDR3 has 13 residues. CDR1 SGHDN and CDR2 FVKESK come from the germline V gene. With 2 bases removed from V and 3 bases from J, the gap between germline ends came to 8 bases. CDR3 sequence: CASSQRRNYEQYF. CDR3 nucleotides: TGTGCCAGCAGCCAACGCAGAAACTACGAGCAGTACTTC.

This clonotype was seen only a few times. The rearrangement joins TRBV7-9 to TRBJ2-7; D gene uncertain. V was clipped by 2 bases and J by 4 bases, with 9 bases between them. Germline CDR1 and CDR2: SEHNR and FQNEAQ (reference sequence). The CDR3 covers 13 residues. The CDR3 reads CASSLTGAYEQYF. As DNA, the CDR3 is TGTGCCAGCAGCTTAACGGGCGCATACGAGCAGTACTTC.

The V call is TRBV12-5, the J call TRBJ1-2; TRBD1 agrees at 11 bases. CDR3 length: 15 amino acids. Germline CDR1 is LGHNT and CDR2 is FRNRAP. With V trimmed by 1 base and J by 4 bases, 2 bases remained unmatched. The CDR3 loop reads CASGLGTGGFYGYTF. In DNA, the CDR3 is TGTGCTAGTGGTTTGGGGACAGGGGGCTTCTATGGCTACACCTTC.